This TCR beta chain was recorded in a study of blood T cell repertoires in COVID-19. Study information: PBMCs, B-cell-depleted T cells, or T cells provided the cDNA or gDNA that made up the material.

This clone was seen only once. TCRdb's table, derived via immunoSEQ multiplex PCR, lists solely in-frame clones and lacks some. The repertoire holds some 200,000 clones, roughly four fifths seen once, with roughly 10% in the top ten. The CDR3 sequence is 15 residues long. CDR1 and CDR2 from the germline V gene are SGHNT and YENEEA. V was clipped by 3 bases and J by 0 bases, with 9 bases between them. This rearrangement joins TRBV11-3 to TRBJ2-1; D unclear. This TCR was recovered from a man in his forties or fifties who had recovered from COVID-19. The sample taken for sequencing was PBMCs or T cells enriched from blood (not recorded which). The CDR3 sequence is CASSFGGSSYNEQFF. In DNA, the CDR3 is TGTGCCAGCAGCTTTGGCGGCAGCTCCTACAATGAGCAGTTCTTC.